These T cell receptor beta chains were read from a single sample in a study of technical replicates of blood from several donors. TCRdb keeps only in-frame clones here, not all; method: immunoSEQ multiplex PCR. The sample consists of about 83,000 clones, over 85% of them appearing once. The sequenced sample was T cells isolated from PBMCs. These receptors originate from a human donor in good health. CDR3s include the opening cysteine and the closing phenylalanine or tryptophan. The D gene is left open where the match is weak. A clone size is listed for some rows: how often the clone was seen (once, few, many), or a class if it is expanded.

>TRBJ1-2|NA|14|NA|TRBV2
TGTGCCAGCAGTGACAGACCGGAGTACTATGGCTACACCTTC
CASSDRPEYYGYTF
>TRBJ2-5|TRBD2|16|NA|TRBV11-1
TGTGCCAGCAGCTTGTCTAGCGGGGGATTCCAAGAGACCCAGTACTTC
CASSLSSGGFQETQYF
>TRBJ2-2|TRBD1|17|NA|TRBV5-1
TGCGCCAGCAGCTTGGCCCGGGACAGGACTAACACCGGGGAGCTGTTTTTT
CASSLARDRTNTGELFF
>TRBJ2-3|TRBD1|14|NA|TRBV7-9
TGTGCCAGCAGCCCCGGACAGGGGCCAGATACGCAGTATTTT
CASSPGQGPDTQYF
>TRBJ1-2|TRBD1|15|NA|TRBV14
TGTGCCAGCAGCCAAGACGACAGGGCTGGCTATGGCTACACCTTC
CASSQDDRAGYGYTF
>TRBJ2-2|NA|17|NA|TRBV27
TGTGCCAGCAGTTTCGGCGGTGGCGAAGTAAACACCGGGGAGCTGTTTTTT
CASSFGGGEVNTGELFF
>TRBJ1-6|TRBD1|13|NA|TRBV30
TGTGCCTGGATTGGACAGGGGTCTTCACCCCTCCACTTT
CAWIGQGSSPLHF
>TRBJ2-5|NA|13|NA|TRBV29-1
TGCAGCGTTGTAAGAGGGTACCAAGAGACCCAGTACTTC
CSVVRGYQETQYF
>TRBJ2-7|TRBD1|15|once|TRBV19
TGTGCCAGTAGTAAACCGGGACAGGGAGGTTACGAGCAGTACTTC
CASSKPGQGGYEQYF
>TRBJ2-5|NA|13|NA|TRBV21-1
TGTGCCAGCAGCAAAGGAGCAAAAGAGACCCAGTACTTC
CASSKGAKETQYF
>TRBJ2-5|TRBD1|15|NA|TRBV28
TGTGCCAGCACCCATAGACAGGGAAGCCAAGAGACCCAGTACTTC
CASTHRQGSQETQYF
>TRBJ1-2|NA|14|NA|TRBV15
TGTGCCACCAGTCCTACAGGGTCTAACTATGGCTACACCTTC
CATSPTGSNYGYTF
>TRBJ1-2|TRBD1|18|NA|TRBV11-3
TGTGCCAGCAGCACCGGACAGGGGGGGCAAGCCGCGGGGTATGGCTACACCTTC
CASSTGQGGQAAGYGYTF
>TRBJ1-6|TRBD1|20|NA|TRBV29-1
TGCAGCGTTGAAGACCACCCCCGGGCAGGGGGTTGCTCCTATAATTCACCCCTCCACTTT
CSVEDHPRAGGCSYNSPLHF
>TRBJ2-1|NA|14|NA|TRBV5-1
TGCGCCAGCAGCTTGTACAGGTATTACAATGAGCAGTTCTTC
CASSLYRYYNEQFF